This paragraph reports one TCR beta chain. Antigen specificity is unknown. The data stem from a study of blood T cells in healthy people across ages. V was pared by 0 bases and J by 2 bases, with 2 bases of the junction left unmatched. The germline gives CDR1 SGHTA, CDR2 FQGNSA. The CDR3 contains 15 residues. Next came a second PCR, run for 7 to 11 cycles, which used a sample-barcoded 5' primer along with a J-beta primer mix. TCRdb used MiXCR to reprocess the 5' RACE reads, holding one entry per CDR3 protein. The repertoire consists of 900,000 to 950,000 distinct CDR3 sequences, with just under 30% occurring once and the leading ten covering about 9.4%. Ten milliliters of peripheral blood were drawn from each donor. Whole-study findings and limits: It was found that TCR beta diversity correlated strongly with the percentage of naive T cells.

This sample also appeared in a second study, on T cells of mothers and their children. That work contributes: The effect of thymic selection on TCR recombination output is similar between related and unrelated pairs.

The chain couples TRBV7-2 to TRBJ2-7, with 9 bases that match TRBD2. This sequence was found in a woman aged 40 to 49 in good health. Sequenced material: blood. This CDR3 is CASSLAGGGAYEQYF. CDR3 bases: TGTGCCAGCAGCTTAGCCGGCGGGGGGGCCTACGAGCAGTACTTC. Supplemented by reference TRBV7-2 and TRBJ2-7, the full variable domain reads GAGVSQSPSNKVTEKGKDVELRCDPISGHTALYWYRQSLGQGLEFLIYFQGNSAPDKSGLPSDRFSAERTGGSVSTLTIQRTQQEDSAVYLCASSLAGGGAYEQYFGPGTRLTVT.